This passage covers 15 T cell receptor beta chains from one sample sequenced in a study of OX40 agonist ivuxolimab in advanced cancers. Library prep was done by the immunoSEQ multiplex PCR assay. Not all clones reach the TCRdb copy of this immuneACCESS table, which keeps in-frame sequences only. Checked studies attribute under half of the gap to unresolved V genes and leave the rest unexplained. In this sample the table shows roughly 73,000 clones, around 88% of which occur a single time. The leading ten clones occupy roughly 2.4% of the sample. The sample consisted of CD4+ or CD8+ T cells sorted from blood, taken in a trial of the OX40 agonist ivuxolimab. The receptors come from an adult with an advanced solid tumor such as melanoma, head and neck, liver or kidney cancer.

This chain connects TRBV5-1 to TRBJ2-5; TRBD1 agrees at 8 bases. Germline trimming cut 5 bases from V and 5 bases from J; bases unmatched to any gene: 17. This CDR3 has 17 residues. The germline gives CDR1 SGHRS, CDR2 YFSETQ. CDR3 region: CASRLGQGASPGETQYF. Here the CDR3 DNA reads TGCGCCAGCAGACTGGGGCAGGGGGCGTCCCCTGGGGAGACCCAGTACTTC.

The chain links TRBV29-1 to TRBJ2-7, with D maybe TRBD1 (6 bases). Germline V lookup: CDR1 SQVTM, CDR2 ANQGSEA. Between the trimmed V and J ends, which lost 3 bases and 5 bases, there was a span of 14 bases. CDR3 length: 13 residues. The DNA for the CDR3 is TGCAGCGTTGACACTCAGGGGAGCCACGAGCAGTACTTC. Protein product: CSVDTQGSHEQYF.

The chain links TRBV5-1 to TRBJ2-7; 9 bases are a match to TRBD2. V trimming: 4 bases; J trimming: 2 bases; junction bases outside the gene matches: 10. This CDR3 is 16 amino acids long. Germline loops: CDR1 SGHRS, CDR2 YFSETQ. CDR3 residues: CASSLLGGGGAYEQYF. The CDR3 coding sequence is TGCGCCAGCAGCCTCCTGGGCGGGGGGGGTGCCTACGAGCAGTACTTC.

The chain carries TRBV27 and TRBJ2-2; no clear D. The CDR3 length is 17 residues. Germline V gives CDR1 MNHEY, CDR2 SMNVEV (reference sequence). Trimming left V 0 bases short and J 1 base short, with 12 bases between. The CDR3 DNA sequence: TGTGCCAGCAGTTTATCAGTAAGGTCTCTGAACACCGGGGAGCTGTTTTTT. This sequence encodes CASSLSVRSLNTGELFF.

In DNA, the CDR3 is TGTGCCAGCAGCGCCCTAGCGGGGAGAGGCGAGCAGTACTTC. This sequence encodes CASSALAGRGEQYF. The chain has TRBV9 and TRBJ2-7, with 9 bases lining up with TRBD2. V trimming: 3 bases; J trimming: 6 bases; junction bases outside the gene matches: 7. CDR3 length: 14 residues. The germline V gene has CDR1 SGDLS and CDR2 YYNGEE.

The chain uses TRBV5-4 and TRBJ2-7; 9 bases match TRBD1. Germline V gene sequence: CDR1 SGHNT, CDR2 YYREEE (reference sequence). This CDR3 spans 13 amino acids. Trimming cost V 3 bases and J 6 bases; bases outside gene matches: 4. The CDR3 DNA reads as TGTGCCAGCAGCTCGGGGGACAGGGCCGAGCAGTACTTC. Translated: CASSSGDRAEQYF. The full variable domain, its missing parts supplied by reference TRBV5-4 and TRBJ2-7, is ETGVTQSPTHLIKTRGQQVTLRCSSQSGHNTVSWYQQALGQGPQFIFQYYREEENGRGNFPPRFSGLQFPNYSSELNVNALELDDSALYLCASSSGDRAEQYFGPGTRLTVT.

To note about this clone: Its ends do not fully match the called genes, so a read error is possible. In nucleotides, the CDR3 is TGCGCTTCCGGGGGTAGCGGGGGGCCGATGGGAGGGGAGCTGTTTTTT. Translating it yields CASGGSGGPMGGELFF. The genes are TRBV10-3 and TRBJ2-2, with 10 bases fitting TRBD2. The CDR3 consists of 16 residues. From germline, CDR1 is ENHRY and CDR2 SYGVKD.

The chain is built from TRBV2 and TRBJ1-1; TRBD1 is a possible D gene (6 bases). This CDR3 spans 14 amino acids. Germline CDR1 SNHLY, CDR2 FYNNEI. V was clipped by 6 bases and J by 1 base, with 12 bases between them. This CDR3 reads CASSRGTQNTEAFF. The CDR3 DNA is TGTGCCAGCAGCCGTGGGACACAGAACACTGAAGCTTTCTTT. Combining the CDR3 with reference TRBV2 and TRBJ1-1 gives the whole variable domain EPEVTQTPSHQVTQMGQEVILRCVPISNHLYFYWYRQILGQKVEFLVSFYNNEISEKSEIFDDQFSVERPDGSNFTLKIRSTKLEDSAMYFCASSRGTQNTEAFFGQGTRLTVV.

The chain joins TRBV5-1 to TRBJ2-7; TRBD1 matches at 8 bases. The CDR3 has 14 amino acids. With V trimmed by 7 bases and J by 5 bases, 11 bases remained unmatched. Germline CDR1 and CDR2: SGHRS and YFSETQ. The CDR3 protein is CASVTGEARDEQYF. As DNA, the CDR3 is TGCGCCAGCGTGACAGGGGAGGCTAGGGACGAGCAGTACTTC.

J is TRBJ1-2 and V is TRBV7-2, with no clear D. Trimming took 5 bases from V and 8 from J, leaving 12 bases between them. This CDR3 spans 12 amino acids. The germline CDR1 and CDR2 sequences are SGHTA and FQGNSA. The CDR3 protein is CASSPREGGYTF. The CDR3 bases are TGTGCCAGCAGCCCCCGGGAGGGCGGCTACACCTTC.

The rearrangement joins TRBV5-1 to TRBJ1-2, with a tentative D call TRBD1 (6 bases). CDR3 length equals 13 residues. Deletions cut 4 bases from V and 4 bases from J, with 11 bases between. The germline gives CDR1 SGHRS, CDR2 YFSETQ. CDR3 bases: TGCGCCAGCAGCCCGGGACAACCCTATGGCTACACCTTC. It translates to CASSPGQPYGYTF.

V is TRBV19 and J is TRBJ2-6, with D perhaps TRBD1 (5 bases). Trimming removed 6 bases from V and 3 bases from J, with 9 bases in between. The CDR3 length is 14 residues. From germline, CDR1 is LNHDA and CDR2 SQIVND (reference sequence). The CDR3 nucleotides read TGTGCCAGTAGCACAGGTGATGGGGCCAACGTCCTGACTTTC. It is translated as CASSTGDGANVLTF.

The chain is built from TRBV5-4 and TRBJ1-3; D uncertain. Germline V gene lookup returns CDR1 SGHNT and CDR2 YYREEE (reference sequence). This CDR3 is 12 amino acids long. The V and J ends lost 4 bases and 8 bases respectively, with 10 bases between them. The chain's CDR3 is CASSVGVDTIYF. The CDR3 bases are TGTGCCAGCAGCGTGGGTGTAGACACCATATATTTT.

V and J are TRBV23-1 and TRBJ2-7; possible D gene TRBD1, 6 bases. TRBV23-1 is recorded as an ORF, its role being uncertain. Trimming stripped 3 bases from V and 2 bases from J, with 17 bases between. The CDR3 is 16 amino acids. The CDR3 is CASSHRRDKLTYEQYF. CDR3 nucleotides: TGCGCCAGCAGTCACCGAAGGGACAAATTGACCTACGAGCAGTACTTC.

This chain links TRBV6-5 with TRBJ1-5; 8 positions match TRBD1. Germline V gene sequence: CDR1 MNHEY, CDR2 SVGAGI. The J segment lost 6 bases and the V segment lost 5 bases, leaving 3 bases of the junction unmatched. The CDR3 contains 13 residues. The DNA of the CDR3 is TGTGCCAGCAGTAATCAGGGGGCTCAGCCCCAGCATTTT. Protein: CASSNQGAQPQHF.